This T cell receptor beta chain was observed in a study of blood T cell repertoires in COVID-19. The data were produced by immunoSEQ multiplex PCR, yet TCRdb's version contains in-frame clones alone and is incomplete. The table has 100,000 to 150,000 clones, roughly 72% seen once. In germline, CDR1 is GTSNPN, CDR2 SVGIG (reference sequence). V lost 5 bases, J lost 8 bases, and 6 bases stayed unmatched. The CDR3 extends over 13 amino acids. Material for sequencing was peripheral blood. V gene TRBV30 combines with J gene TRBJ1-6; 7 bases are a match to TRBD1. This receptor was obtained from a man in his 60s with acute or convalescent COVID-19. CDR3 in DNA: TGTGCCTGGCTGCGACAGGGATATTCACCCCTCCACTTT. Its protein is CAWLRQGYSPLHF.